One and the same sample provided the 8 T cell receptor beta chains below, sequenced in a study of pediatric ulcerative colitis. The repertoire was sequenced with immunoSEQ multiplex PCR; TCRdb's copy has only in-frame clones and lacks some. Of tens of thousands of clones in the sample, approximately 71% were seen once. One to two pinch biopsies were taken from the rectum during colonoscopy. The sequenced sample consisted of gut tissue. The receptors were gathered from a boy aged 5 to 17 with severe ulcerative colitis.

The V and J genes are TRBV6-5 and TRBJ2-7, with TRBD2 matching 10 bases. The CDR3 totals 15 residues. Germline lookup yields CDR1 MNHEY and CDR2 SVGAGI. V shed 7 bases and J 6 bases; nucleotides not matched to a gene: 12. The CDR3 nucleotides are TGTGCCAGCACCCTCCTAGCGGGAGCGTCTCGCGAGCAGTACTTC. Encoded protein: CASTLLAGASREQYF.

V and J are TRBV6-6 and TRBJ1-1; D is unclear. The CDR3 runs 12 residues. Germline CDR1 is MNHNY and CDR2 is SVGAGI (reference sequence). V was pared by 6 bases and J by 11 bases, with 16 bases between. CDR3 sequence: CASRSSGRGAFF. Written as DNA, the CDR3 is TGTGCCAGCAGGTCCAGCGGTCGAGGGGCTTTCTTT.

V usage is TRBV4-1 and J usage is TRBJ1-2, with 10 bases matching TRBD1. The V and J ends lost 0 bases and 5 bases, in that order; junction bases with no gene match: 9. CDR3 length: 17 amino acids. Germline CDR1 is MGHRA and CDR2 is YSYEKL. The CDR3 here is CASSQETLGTGVYGYTF. CDR3 DNA sequence: TGCGCCAGCAGCCAAGAGACCCTTGGGACAGGGGTTTATGGCTACACCTTC.

This clone was observed a few times. The rearrangement uses TRBV18 and TRBJ1-4; D possibly corresponds to TRBD1 (5 bases). Germline V gene data show CDR1 as KGHSH and CDR2 as LQKENI. V lost 2 bases, J lost 7 bases, and 17 bases lay in between. This CDR3 is 16 amino acids long. The CDR3: CASSPYAGSESEKLFF. In nucleotides, the CDR3 is TGTGCCAGCTCACCATACGCAGGGTCTGAAAGTGAAAAACTGTTTTTT.

The chain is built from TRBV4-1 and TRBJ2-1; D uncertain. V was cut by 0 bases and J by 0 bases, with 9 bases left in between. This CDR3 contains 16 residues. In germline, CDR1 is MGHRA, CDR2 YSYEKL. The CDR3: CASSQERTSSYNEQFF. CDR3 nucleotide sequence: TGCGCCAGCAGCCAAGAGAGAACCAGCTCCTACAATGAGCAGTTCTTC.

The CDR3 loop reads CASSRSTSGSLPEQYF. The CDR3 coding sequence is TGTGCCAGCAGCCGCTCGACTAGCGGGAGTTTGCCCGAGCAGTACTTC. The V and J genes are TRBV9 and TRBJ2-7; TRBD2 aligns across 12 bases. The CDR3 has 16 amino acids. V shed 4 bases, J shed 6 bases, and the junction held 11 bases outside the gene matches. Per germline, CDR1 SGDLS and CDR2 YYNGEE.

The chain recombines TRBV5-4 with TRBJ2-5; D ambiguous. There are 14 residues in the CDR3. V was clipped by 0 bases and J by 6 bases, with 12 bases between them. The germline CDR1 and CDR2 sequences are SGHNT and YYREEE (reference sequence). As DNA, the CDR3 is TGTGCCAGCAGCTTGGTGTTAGCTCCCAAGACCCAGTACTTC. Translated, it gives CASSLVLAPKTQYF.

The J gene is TRBJ1-1, the V gene TRBV5-1; possible D gene TRBD1, 6 bases. CDR3 size: 13 residues. The germline CDR1 and CDR2 sequences are SGHRS and YFSETQ. V shed 6 bases and J shed 1 base, with 10 bases lying between them. CDR3 sequence (DNA): TGCGCCAGCACTATGACAGGGAACACTGAAGCTTTCTTT. Translating it yields CASTMTGNTEAFF.